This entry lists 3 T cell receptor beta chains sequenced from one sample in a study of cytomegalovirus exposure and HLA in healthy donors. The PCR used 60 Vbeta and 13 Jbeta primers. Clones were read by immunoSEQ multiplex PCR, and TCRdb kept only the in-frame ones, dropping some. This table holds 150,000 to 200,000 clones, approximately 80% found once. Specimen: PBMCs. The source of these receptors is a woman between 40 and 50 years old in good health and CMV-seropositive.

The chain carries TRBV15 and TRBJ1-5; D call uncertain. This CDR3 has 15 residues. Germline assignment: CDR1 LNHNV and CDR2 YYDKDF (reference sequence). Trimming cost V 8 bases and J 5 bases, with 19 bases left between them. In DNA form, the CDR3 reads TGTGCCACCGGGGATACTCGGGGTTATTATCAGCCCCAGCATTTT. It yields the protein CATGDTRGYYQPQHF.

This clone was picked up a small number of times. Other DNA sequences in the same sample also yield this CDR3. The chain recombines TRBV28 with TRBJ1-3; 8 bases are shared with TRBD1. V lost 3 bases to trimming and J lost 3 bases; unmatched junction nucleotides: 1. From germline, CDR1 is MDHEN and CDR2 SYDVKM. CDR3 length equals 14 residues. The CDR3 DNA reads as TGTGCCAGCAGTTTGGACAGGGTTGGAAACACCATATATTTT. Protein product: CASSLDRVGNTIYF.

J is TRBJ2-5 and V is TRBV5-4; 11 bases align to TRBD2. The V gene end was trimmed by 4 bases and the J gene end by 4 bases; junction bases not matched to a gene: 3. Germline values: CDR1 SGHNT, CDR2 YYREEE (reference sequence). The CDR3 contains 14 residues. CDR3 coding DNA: TGTGCCAGCAGCGGGGGGACTAGCGGAGAGACCCAGTACTTC. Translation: CASSGGTSGETQYF.